This T cell receptor beta chain was captured by sequencing in a study of CD8 T cells in Susac syndrome. Reverse transcription of roughly 0.45 to 1 ug RNA used random hexamers. TCRdb analysed the immunoSEQ multiplex PCR reads with MiXCR anew, one entry per CDR3 protein. The data show a few hundred thousand distinct CDR3 sequences, over 90% seen once. The CDR3 totals 13 residues. V gave up 3 bases and J gave up 0 bases, with 3 bases separating them. Sequencing targeted TCR beta in blood CD8+ and CD4+ T cells. Fulfillment of recently defined diagnostic criteria for definite or probable disease was shown by the patients with Susac syndrome.

Sequenced sample: CD4+ T cells from PBMCs. The source is a human donor with Susac syndrome. This rearrangement joins TRBV12-3 or TRBV12-4 to TRBJ1-5; D not resolved. The CDR3 here is CASSFRSNQPQHF. CDR3 DNA: TGTGCCAGCAGTTTCCGTAGCAATCAGCCCCAGCATTTT.